Listed below are T cell receptor beta chains from one sample, sequenced in a study of T-cell reconstitution after alpha-beta-depleted transplantation in children. Each CDR3 protein gets one entry after TCRdb re-called the PCR reads with MiXCR. The sample includes tens of thousands of distinct CDR3 sequences, roughly 8.7% seen only once; the top ten take approximately 25%. Source: PBMCs, mostly from graft donor cells, taken 60 days after TCRalphabeta/CD19-depleted stem cell transplant. The receptor set was obtained from a male patient between 2 and 15 years old who had a stem cell transplant for chronic granulomatous disease, so the T cells may come from the graft donor. Both conserved end residues are part of each CDR3. A D gene is named only where the DNA matches it firmly. Rows give clone size only sometimes, using once, few, many, or a class for an expanded clone.

many	TRBJ2-3	TRBV7-7	TRBD2	CASSPGLSQGTDTQYF	TGTGCCAGCAGCCCGGGACTATCCCAAGGCACAGATACGCAGTATTTT
many	TRBJ1-5	TRBV20-1	.	CSALTGQPNQPQHF	TGCAGTGCTCTAACCGGTCAACCGAATCAGCCCCAGCATTTT
many	TRBJ2-7	TRBV12-3/TRBV12-4	.	CASSLRDTYEQYF	TGTGCCAGCAGTTTACGGGACACCTACGAGCAGTACTTC
many	TRBJ2-1	TRBV5-6	TRBD2	CASSWTSRSSYNEQFF	TGTGCCAGCAGCTGGACTAGCAGGAGCTCCTACAATGAGCAGTTCTTC
many	TRBJ2-1	TRBV7-2	TRBD2	CASSPGTSVRNEQFF	TGTGCCAGCAGCCCCGGGACTAGCGTGCGCAATGAGCAGTTCTTC
.	TRBJ2-7	TRBV12-3/TRBV12-4	.	CASRDGQGISEQYF	TGTGCCAGCAGAGACGGGCAGGGAATCAGCGAGCAGTACTTC
many	TRBJ2-2	TRBV11-2	.	CASSLGIANTGELFF	TGTGCCAGCAGCTTGGGAATCGCGAACACCGGGGAGCTGTTTTTT
many	TRBJ2-3	TRBV20-1	TRBD2	CSARLLAGEGGGEADTQYF	TGCAGTGCTAGACTACTAGCGGGGGAGGGAGGGGGTGAAGCAGATACGCAGTATTTT
.	TRBJ2-7	TRBV27	.	CASSFGGTPYEQYF	TGCGCCAGCAGTTTCGGTGGAACCCCCTACGAGCAGTACTTC
many	TRBJ2-7	TRBV20-1	TRBD1	CSASGQGYEQYF	TGCAGTGCTTCCGGACAGGGCTACGAGCAGTACTTC
few	TRBJ2-3	TRBV28	TRBD2	CASSSAGEGTDTQYF	TGTGCCAGCAGTTCAGCGGGAGAGGGCACAGATACGCAGTATTTT
.	TRBJ2-2	TRBV6-1	.	CASSSDSFANTGELFF	TGTGCCAGCAGCTCGGACTCGTTCGCGAACACCGGGGAGCTGTTTTTT
few	TRBJ1-3	TRBV7-9	.	CASSLGPVSGNTIYF	TGTGCCAGCAGCTTAGGACCGGTCTCTGGAAACACCATATATTTT
many	TRBJ1-6	TRBV21-1	.	CASSKGREPGPNYNSPLHF	TGTGCCAGCAGCAAAGGAAGGGAGCCGGGCCCAAACTATAATTCACCCCTCCACTTT
many	TRBJ2-7	TRBV20-1	.	CSARSDRFPYEQYF	TGCAGTGCTAGATCAGACAGGTTCCCCTACGAGCAGTACTTC
few	TRBJ2-3	TRBV18	.	CASSYVQGRTDTQYF	TGTGCCAGCTCATACGTCCAGGGCCGCACAGATACGCAGTATTTT
many	TRBJ2-7	TRBV5-4	.	CASSLDRLVEQYF	TGTGCCAGCAGCTTAGACAGGTTGGTCGAGCAGTACTTC
many	TRBJ2-1	TRBV5-1	TRBD2	CASSLFGEGLNNEQFF	TGCGCCAGCAGCTTGTTTGGGGAGGGGTTGAACAATGAGCAGTTCTTC
many	TRBJ2-2	TRBV4-3	.	CASSQVAGIGELFF	TGCGCCAGCAGCCAAGTTGCGGGAATCGGGGAGCTGTTTTTT
.	TRBJ2-1	TRBV27	.	CASSPWGTKDNEQFF	TGTGCCAGCAGTCCCTGGGGAACGAAAGACAATGAGCAGTTCTTC
.	TRBJ2-6	TRBV3-1	.	CASSQDLLWASGAGANVLTF	TGTGCCAGCAGCCAAGATCTACTCTGGGCGTCGGGGGCTGGGGCCAACGTCCTGACTTTC
many	TRBJ2-3	TRBV5-1	TRBD2	CASSLASGRGDTQYF	TGCGCCAGCAGCTTGGCTAGCGGGAGGGGAGATACGCAGTATTTT
.	TRBJ1-1	TRBV5-1	TRBD1	CASSLGTGGLYTEAFF	TGCGCCAGCAGCTTGGGGACAGGGGGACTATACACTGAAGCTTTCTTT
many	TRBJ2-1	TRBV20-1	TRBD2	CSARARQAGVGYNEQFF	TGCAGTGCTAGAGCCCGCCAAGCGGGAGTAGGCTACAATGAGCAGTTCTTC
many	TRBJ1-6	TRBV4-1	TRBD1	CASSQDRGTGGSPLHF	TGCGCCAGCAGCCAAGATCGTGGGACAGGCGGTTCACCCCTCCACTTT
many	TRBJ1-1	TRBV6-1	.	CASSPTVNTEAFF	TGTGCCAGCAGCCCCACGGTGAACACTGAAGCTTTCTTT
.	TRBJ2-1	TRBV20-1	.	CSARDKRQKSYNEQFF	TGCAGTGCTAGAGATAAGCGGCAAAAATCCTACAATGAGCAGTTCTTC
many	TRBJ2-1	TRBV20-1	TRBD2	CSASRLAGAQTRNEQFF	TGCAGTGCTTCCCGACTAGCGGGAGCCCAGACGCGTAATGAGCAGTTCTTC
many	TRBJ2-7	TRBV11-2	.	CASSLSLHEQYF	TGTGCCAGCAGCTTAAGTCTCCACGAGCAGTACTTC
once	TRBJ2-7	TRBV6-1	.	CSSSVGDTYEQYF	TGTTCCAGCAGTGTCGGGGACACCTACGAGCAGTACTTC
many	TRBJ2-7	TRBV12-3/TRBV12-4	TRBD1	CASTPDRGGYEQYF	TGTGCCAGCACCCCGGACAGGGGTGGTTACGAGCAGTACTTC
many	TRBJ2-3	TRBV15	.	CATSRVYPLESTQYF	TGTGCCACCAGCAGAGTCTACCCTTTGGAGAGCACGCAGTATTTT
many	TRBJ1-5	TRBV20-1	.	CSAGDQPQHF	TGCAGTGCTGGCGATCAGCCCCAGCATTTT
few	TRBJ2-1	TRBV5-8	TRBD2	CASSPWGTSGPYNEQFF	TGTGCCAGCAGCCCCTGGGGGACTAGCGGGCCTTACAATGAGCAGTTCTTC
.	TRBJ1-2	TRBV5-8	.	CASSTIQGFNYGYTF	TGTGCCAGCAGCACTATACAGGGCTTCAACTATGGCTACACCTTC
many	TRBJ2-1	TRBV11-1	.	CASSLGLGGEQFF	TGTGCCAGCAGCTTAGGTTTGGGGGGTGAGCAGTTCTTC
many	TRBJ2-3	TRBV29-1	.	CSVAGVLDTQYF	TGCAGCGTGGCAGGGGTTTTGGATACGCAGTATTTT
many	TRBJ2-7	TRBV7-2	TRBD2	CASSLLLAGGPYEQYF	TGTGCCAGCAGCCTCCTCCTAGCGGGAGGGCCCTACGAGCAGTACTTC
many	TRBJ1-1	TRBV5-1	TRBD1	CASRDTGGADTEAFF	TGCGCCAGCAGGGACACAGGGGGCGCAGACACTGAAGCTTTCTTT
.	TRBJ2-1	TRBV7-6	.	CASSSGGAGSSYNEQFF	TGTGCCAGCAGCTCAGGGGGAGCGGGAAGCTCCTACAATGAGCAGTTCTTC
.	TRBJ2-7	TRBV7-9	.	CASSFGAGGVYEQYF	TGTGCCAGCAGCTTCGGGGCGGGTGGTGTCTACGAGCAGTACTTC
many	TRBJ2-3	TRBV5-1	TRBD2	CASSPGTSGITDTQYF	TGCGCCAGCAGCCCGGGGACTAGCGGGATCACAGATACGCAGTATTTT
many	TRBJ1-2	TRBV5-1	.	CASSLETGGGYGYTF	TGCGCCAGCAGCTTGGAAACGGGGGGCGGATATGGCTACACCTTC
few	TRBJ1-2	TRBV19	.	CASIGTGIYGYTF	TGTGCCAGTATCGGAACAGGGATCTATGGCTACACCTTC
many	TRBJ2-3	TRBV20-1	.	CSAILSSASTDTQYF	TGCAGTGCTATACTCTCCTCTGCTAGCACAGATACGCAGTATTTT
many	TRBJ1-5	TRBV18	.	CASSPGRQNQPQHF	TGTGCCAGCTCACCTGGACGGCAGAATCAGCCCCAGCATTTT
many	TRBJ2-1	TRBV6-1	TRBD2	CASSRAGGTYNEQFF	TGTGCCAGCAGCCGAGCGGGAGGGACCTACAATGAGCAGTTCTTC
.	TRBJ2-5	TRBV6-1	.	CASSVLGETQYF	TGTGCCAGCAGTGTGCTGGGAGAGACCCAGTACTTC